This T cell receptor (beta chain) was sequenced during a study of blood T cell repertoires in COVID-19. Study background: Acute and convalescent COVID-19 specimens originated in the United States, Italy and Spain.

The CDR3 totals 15 residues. Germline CDR1 is SGHNT and CDR2 is YYREEE (reference sequence). V trimming: 9 bases; J trimming: 4 bases; junction bases outside the gene matches: 11. In the authors' workflow: Reference gene primer amplification yielded estimated nucleated cell counts. Only in-frame clones appear in the TCRdb table, and some are missing; sequencing was by immunoSEQ multiplex PCR. V and J calls and clone size are those listed in that table; D and trimming were worked out from the DNA. This sample has hundreds of thousands of clones, with roughly four fifths found just once. Sequencing used PBMCs or T cells enriched from blood (not recorded which). The rearrangement uses TRBV5-4 and TRBJ2-1, with 9 bases matching TRBD1. This clonotype was obtained from a man aged 35-49 years who had been exposed to COVID-19. CDR3 protein: CATLETGQGYNEQFF. DNA for the CDR3: TGTGCCACCCTCGAAACGGGACAGGGATACAATGAGCAGTTCTTC. The full variable domain, its missing parts supplied by reference TRBV5-4 and TRBJ2-1, is ETGVTQSPTHLIKTRGQQVTLRCSSQSGHNTVSWYQQALGQGPQFIFQYYREEENGRGNFPPRFSGLQFPNYSSELNVNALELDDSALYLCATLETGQGYNEQFFGPGTRLTVL.